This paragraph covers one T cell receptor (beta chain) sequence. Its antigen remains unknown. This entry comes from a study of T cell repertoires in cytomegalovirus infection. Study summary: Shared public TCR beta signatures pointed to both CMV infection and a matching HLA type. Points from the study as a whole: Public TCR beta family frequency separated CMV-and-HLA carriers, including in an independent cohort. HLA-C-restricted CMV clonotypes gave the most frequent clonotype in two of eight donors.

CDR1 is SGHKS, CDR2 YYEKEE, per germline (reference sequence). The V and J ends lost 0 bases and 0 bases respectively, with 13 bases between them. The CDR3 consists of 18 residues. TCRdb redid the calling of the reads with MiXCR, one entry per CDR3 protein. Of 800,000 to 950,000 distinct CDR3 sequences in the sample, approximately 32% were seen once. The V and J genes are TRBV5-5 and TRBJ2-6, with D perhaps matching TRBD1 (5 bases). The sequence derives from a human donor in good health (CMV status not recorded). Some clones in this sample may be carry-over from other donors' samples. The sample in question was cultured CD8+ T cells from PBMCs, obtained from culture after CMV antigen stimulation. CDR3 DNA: TGTGCCAGCAGCTTGGAATTTCCAGGGTCCTCTGGGGCCAACGTCCTGACTTTC. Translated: CASSLEFPGSSGANVLTF.